This T cell receptor (beta chain) stems from a study of OX40 agonist ivuxolimab in advanced cancers. Study as a whole: Partial responses occurred in three patients (one hepatocellular carcinoma, two cutaneous melanoma).

CDR3 length: 18 residues. Germline CDR1 MNHNS, CDR2 SASEGT. V lost 0 bases and J lost 8, with 22 bases in between. Clones were read by immunoSEQ multiplex PCR, and TCRdb kept only the in-frame ones, dropping some. The sample holds just over 95,000 clones, roughly 89% seen once. Worth noting for this clone: Antigen unknown.

Study results and caveats: Dosing at 0.1 to 3.0 mg/kg was accompanied by clonal expansion of CD4+ and CD8+ blood T cells by week 6.

The V and J genes are TRBV6-1 and TRBJ1-4; unclear D gene. This TCR was recovered from an adult with an advanced solid tumor such as melanoma, head and neck, liver or kidney cancer. This sample comprised CD4+ or CD8+ T cells sorted from blood, obtained in a trial of the OX40 agonist ivuxolimab. CDR3 sequence: CASSEALVRRVAAEKLFF. CDR3 in DNA: TGTGCCAGCAGTGAAGCGCTTGTACGAAGAGTGGCCGCGGAAAAACTGTTTTTT.